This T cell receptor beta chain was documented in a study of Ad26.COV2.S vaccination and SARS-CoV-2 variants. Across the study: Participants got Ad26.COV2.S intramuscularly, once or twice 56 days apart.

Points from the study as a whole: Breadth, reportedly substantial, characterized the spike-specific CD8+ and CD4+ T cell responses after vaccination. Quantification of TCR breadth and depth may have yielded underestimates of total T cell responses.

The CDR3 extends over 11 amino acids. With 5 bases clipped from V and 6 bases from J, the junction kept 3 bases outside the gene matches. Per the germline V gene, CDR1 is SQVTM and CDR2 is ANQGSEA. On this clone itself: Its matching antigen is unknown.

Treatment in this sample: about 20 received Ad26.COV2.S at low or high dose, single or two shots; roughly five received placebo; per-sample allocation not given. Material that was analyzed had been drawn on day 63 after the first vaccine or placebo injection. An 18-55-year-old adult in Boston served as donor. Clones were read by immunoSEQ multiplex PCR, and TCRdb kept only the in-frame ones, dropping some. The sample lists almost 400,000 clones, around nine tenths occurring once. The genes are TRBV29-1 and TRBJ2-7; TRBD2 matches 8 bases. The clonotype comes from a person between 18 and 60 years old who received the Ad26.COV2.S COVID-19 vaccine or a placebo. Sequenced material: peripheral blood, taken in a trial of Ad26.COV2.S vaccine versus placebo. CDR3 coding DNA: TGCAGCGTTAAACGGGGGGGCGAGCAGTACTTC. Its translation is CSVKRGGEQYF.